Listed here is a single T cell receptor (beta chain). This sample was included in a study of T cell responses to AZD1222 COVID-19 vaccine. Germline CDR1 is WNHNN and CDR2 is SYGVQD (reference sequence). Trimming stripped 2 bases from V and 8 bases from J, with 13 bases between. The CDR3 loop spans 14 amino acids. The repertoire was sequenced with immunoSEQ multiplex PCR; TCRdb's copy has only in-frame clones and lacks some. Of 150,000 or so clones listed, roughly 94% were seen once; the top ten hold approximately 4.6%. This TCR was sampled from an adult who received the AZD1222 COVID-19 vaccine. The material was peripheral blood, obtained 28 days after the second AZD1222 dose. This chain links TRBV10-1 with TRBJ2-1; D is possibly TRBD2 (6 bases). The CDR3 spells CASSESLASDEQFF. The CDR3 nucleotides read TGCGCCAGCAGTGAGAGCCTAGCGAGCGATGAGCAGTTCTTC.